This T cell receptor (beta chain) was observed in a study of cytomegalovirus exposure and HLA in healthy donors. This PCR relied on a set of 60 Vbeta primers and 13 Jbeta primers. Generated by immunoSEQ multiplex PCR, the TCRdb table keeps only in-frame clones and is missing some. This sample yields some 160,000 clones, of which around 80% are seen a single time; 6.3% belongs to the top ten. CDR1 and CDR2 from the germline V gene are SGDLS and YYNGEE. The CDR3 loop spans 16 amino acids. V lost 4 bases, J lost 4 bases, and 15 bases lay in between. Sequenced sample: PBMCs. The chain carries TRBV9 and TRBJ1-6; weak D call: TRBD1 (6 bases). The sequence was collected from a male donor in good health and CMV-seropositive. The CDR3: CASSPWTEAYNSPLHF. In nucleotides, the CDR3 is TGTGCCAGCAGCCCCTGGACAGAGGCATATAATTCACCCCTCCACTTT.